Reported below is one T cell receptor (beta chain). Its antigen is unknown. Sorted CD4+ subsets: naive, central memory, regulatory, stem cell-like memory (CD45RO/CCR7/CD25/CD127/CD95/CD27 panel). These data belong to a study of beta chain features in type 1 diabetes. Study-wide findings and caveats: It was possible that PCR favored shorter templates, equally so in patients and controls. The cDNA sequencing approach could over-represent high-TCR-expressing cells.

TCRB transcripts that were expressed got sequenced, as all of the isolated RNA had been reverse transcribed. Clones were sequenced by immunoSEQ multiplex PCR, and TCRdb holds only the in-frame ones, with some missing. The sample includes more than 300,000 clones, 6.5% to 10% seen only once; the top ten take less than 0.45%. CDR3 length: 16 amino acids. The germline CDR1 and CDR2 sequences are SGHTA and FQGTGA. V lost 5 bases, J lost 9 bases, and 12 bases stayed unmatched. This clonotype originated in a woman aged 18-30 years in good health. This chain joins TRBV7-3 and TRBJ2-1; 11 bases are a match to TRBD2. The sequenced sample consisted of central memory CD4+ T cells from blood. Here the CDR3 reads CASSRHTTSGTGEQFF. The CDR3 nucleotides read TGTGCCAGCAGCCGTCATACGACTAGCGGGACCGGTGAGCAGTTCTTC. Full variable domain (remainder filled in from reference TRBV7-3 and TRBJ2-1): GAGVSQTPSNKVTEKGKYVELRCDPISGHTALYWYRQSLGQGPEFLIYFQGTGAADDSGLPNDRFFAVRPEGSVSTLKIQRTERGDSAVYLCASSRHTTSGTGEQFFGPGTRLTVL.